Listed below are T cell receptor beta chains from one sample, sequenced in a study of T cells expressing NK-cell markers. After re-calling the 5' RACE reads, TCRdb lists one entry per CDR3 protein, DNA absent. This sample's clone table lists around 470,000 distinct CDR3 sequences. Sequencing was done on a sample of blood T cells: a sorted CD56 or NKG2C T cell subset, CD4+ or CD8+ T cells, or bulk PBMC T cells (not recorded which). The receptors stem from a woman between 45 and 65 years old in good health. Each CDR3 is given with its conserved first and last residue.

V gene: TRBV20-1
J gene: TRBJ1-5
CDR3 protein: CSARDRNQPQHF

V gene: TRBV24-1
J gene: TRBJ2-5
CDR3 protein: CATSDLEPQETQYF

V gene: TRBV5-5
J gene: TRBJ1-4
CDR3 protein: CASSRTADEKLFF

V gene: TRBV12-3/TRBV12-4
J gene: TRBJ2-1
CDR3 protein: CASSFGRVPLNEQFF

V gene: TRBV6-1
J gene: TRBJ1-2
CDR3 protein: CASSRLRTGSNYGYTF

V gene: TRBV5-1
J gene: TRBJ1-1
CDR3 protein: CASSFGLKSDTEAFF

V gene: TRBV18
J gene: TRBJ2-3
CDR3 protein: CASSYRRDPADTQYF

V gene: TRBV3-1
J gene: TRBJ2-1
CDR3 protein: CASSQGTARANEQFF

V gene: TRBV15
J gene: TRBJ2-1
CDR3 protein: CATSMGGSGTEQFF

V gene: TRBV5-5
J gene: TRBJ1-5
CDR3 protein: CASSQGVGRNQPQHF

V gene: TRBV3-1
J gene: TRBJ2-1
CDR3 protein: CAAGGGVNEQFF

V gene: TRBV5-4
J gene: TRBJ2-2
CDR3 protein: CASSNGQGRSTGELFF

V gene: TRBV18
J gene: TRBJ2-3
CDR3 protein: CASSPPGTKTLDTQYF

V gene: TRBV29-1
J gene: TRBJ2-2
CDR3 protein: CSAMAERNTGELFF

V gene: TRBV12-3/TRBV12-4
J gene: TRBJ1-1
CDR3 protein: CASSTGGANTEAFF

V gene: TRBV4-1
J gene: TRBJ2-3
CDR3 protein: CASSLKRASGRAIGTDTQYF

V gene: TRBV6-5
J gene: TRBJ2-1
CDR3 protein: CASSHDNEQFF

V gene: TRBV20-1
J gene: TRBJ2-4
CDR3 protein: CRAPTGAKNIQYF

V gene: TRBV11-1
J gene: TRBJ2-3
CDR3 protein: CASSSPDRGQRDTQYF

V gene: TRBV4-1
J gene: TRBJ2-1
CDR3 protein: CASSQDRGFILPNEQFF

V gene: TRBV12-5
J gene: TRBJ2-1
CDR3 protein: CASGDGSSYNEQFF

V gene: TRBV29-1
J gene: TRBJ2-1
CDR3 protein: CSASGRWAPVAGGRYEQFF

V gene: TRBV3-1
J gene: TRBJ2-5
CDR3 protein: CASSPKRAGVRETQYF